Ten or more counts support the clone carrying this T cell receptor beta chain. Its antigen remains unknown. These data originate in a study of identical twins. Study-wide results and caveats: The same donors were not followed; conclusions instead depended on cross-sectional statistical analysis.

TCRdb used MiXCR to reprocess the 5' RACE reads, holding one entry per CDR3 protein. The sample carries roughly 570,000 distinct CDR3 sequences, roughly 9.9% recorded once. Germline-derived CDR1 and CDR2 are SGDLS and YYNGEE. The CDR3 contains 14 residues. The germline V and J ends were trimmed by 3 bases and 9 bases, with 18 bases remaining between them. These sequences were also reported in another study, on yellow fever vaccine responses in identical twins. That source notes: Reportedly, the T cell response mounted by twins to vaccine seemed partly convergent, partly personalized.

The sample consisted of PBMCs. The source of this sequence is a young woman in good health. The chain employs TRBV9 and TRBJ1-2; D uncertain. This CDR3 reads CASSAAVSAGRYTF. As DNA, the CDR3 is TGTGCCAGCAGCGCCGCGGTGTCGGCCGGTCGCTACACCTTC.